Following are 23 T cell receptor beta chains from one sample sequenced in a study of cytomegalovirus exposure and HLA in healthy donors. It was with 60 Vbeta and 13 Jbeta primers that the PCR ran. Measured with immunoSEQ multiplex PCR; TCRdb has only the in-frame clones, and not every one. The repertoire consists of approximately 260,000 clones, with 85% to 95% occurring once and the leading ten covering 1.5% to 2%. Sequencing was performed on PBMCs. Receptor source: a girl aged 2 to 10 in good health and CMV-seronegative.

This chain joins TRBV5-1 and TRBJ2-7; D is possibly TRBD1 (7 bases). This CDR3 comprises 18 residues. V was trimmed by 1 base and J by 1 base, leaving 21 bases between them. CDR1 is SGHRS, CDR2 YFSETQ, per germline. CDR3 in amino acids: CASSLRGGFSSASYEQYF. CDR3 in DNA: TGCGCCAGCAGCTTGCGAGGGGGCTTCTCTAGCGCTTCCTACGAGCAGTACTTC.

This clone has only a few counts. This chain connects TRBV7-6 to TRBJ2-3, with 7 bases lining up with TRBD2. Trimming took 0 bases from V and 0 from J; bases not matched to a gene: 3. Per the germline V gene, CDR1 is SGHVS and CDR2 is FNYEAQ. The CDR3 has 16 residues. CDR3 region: CASSLAQRGSTDTQYF. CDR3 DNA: TGTGCCAGCAGCTTAGCCCAGCGGGGCAGCACAGATACGCAGTATTTT.

This chain's CDR3 is CASSPPPYEQYF. CDR3 DNA sequence: TGTGCCAGCAGTCCTCCCCCCTACGAGCAGTACTTC. The chain couples TRBV7-2 to TRBJ2-7; D not certain. From germline, CDR1 is SGHTA and CDR2 FQGNSA. V was pared by 6 bases and J by 2 bases, with 8 bases between. The CDR3 covers 12 residues.

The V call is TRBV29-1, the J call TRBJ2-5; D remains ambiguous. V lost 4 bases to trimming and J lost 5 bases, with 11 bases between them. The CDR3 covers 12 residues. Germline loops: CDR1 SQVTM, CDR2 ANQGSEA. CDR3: CSVARTTETQYF. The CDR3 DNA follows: TGCAGCGTTGCCCGTACTACGGAGACCCAGTACTTC.

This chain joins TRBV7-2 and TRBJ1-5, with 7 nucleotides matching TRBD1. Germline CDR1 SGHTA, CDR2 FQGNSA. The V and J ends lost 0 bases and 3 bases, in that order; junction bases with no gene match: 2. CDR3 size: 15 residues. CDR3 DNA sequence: TGTGCCAGCAGCTTAGCGACAGGGATCAATCAGCCCCAGCATTTT. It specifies CASSLATGINQPQHF.

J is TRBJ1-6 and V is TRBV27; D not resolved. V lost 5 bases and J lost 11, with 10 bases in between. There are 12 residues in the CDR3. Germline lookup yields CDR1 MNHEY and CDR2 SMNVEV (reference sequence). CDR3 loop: CASSTGSAPLHF. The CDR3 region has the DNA TGTGCCAGCAGTACGGGATCAGCACCCCTCCACTTT.

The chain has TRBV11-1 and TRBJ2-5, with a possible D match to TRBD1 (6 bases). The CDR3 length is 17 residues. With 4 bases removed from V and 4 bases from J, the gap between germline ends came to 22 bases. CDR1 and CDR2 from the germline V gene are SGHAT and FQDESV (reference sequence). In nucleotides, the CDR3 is TGTGCCAGCAGCTCCCCGTATGGGGGCGGTCAAGTAGAGACCCAGTACTTC. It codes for CASSSPYGGGQVETQYF. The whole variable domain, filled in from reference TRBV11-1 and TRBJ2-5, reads EAEVAQSPRYKITEKSQAVAFWCDPISGHATLYWYRQILGQGPELLVQFQDESVVDDSQLPKDRFSAERLKGVDSTLKIQPAELGDSAMYLCASSSPYGGGQVETQYFGPGTRLLVL.

The CDR3 loop reads CASSALGKPQHF. CDR3 nucleotide sequence: TGTGCCAGCAGCGCCCTCGGGAAGCCCCAGCATTTT. This chain links TRBV7-6 with TRBJ1-5; D call uncertain. V lost 5 bases and J lost 8, with 10 bases in between. The CDR3 has 12 amino acids. The germline V gene encodes CDR1 SGHVS and CDR2 FNYEAQ.

CDR3 nucleotide sequence: TGCAGCGGAGGGGATCCTAGCGGGATAAATTTCTTC. Encoded protein: CSGGDPSGINFF. This sequence joins TRBV29-1 and TRBJ2-1; 9 nucleotides agree with TRBD2. The CDR3 totals 12 residues. V was pared by 7 bases and J by 16 bases, with 14 bases of the junction left unmatched. The V gene's germline CDR1 is SQVTM and CDR2 ANQGSEA.

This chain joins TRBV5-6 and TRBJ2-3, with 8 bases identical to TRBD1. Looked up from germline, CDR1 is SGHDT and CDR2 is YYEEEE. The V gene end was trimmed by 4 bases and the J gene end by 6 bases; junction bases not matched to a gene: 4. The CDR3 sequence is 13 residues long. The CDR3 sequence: CASSRDRMDTQYF. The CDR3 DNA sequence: TGTGCCAGCAGCCGGGACAGGATGGATACGCAGTATTTT.

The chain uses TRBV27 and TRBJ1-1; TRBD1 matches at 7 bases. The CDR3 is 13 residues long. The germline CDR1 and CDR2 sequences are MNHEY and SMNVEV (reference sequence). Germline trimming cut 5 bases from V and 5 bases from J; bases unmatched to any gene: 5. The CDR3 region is CASSLYRGTEAFF. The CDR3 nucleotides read TGTGCCAGCAGTCTGTACAGGGGAACTGAAGCTTTCTTT.

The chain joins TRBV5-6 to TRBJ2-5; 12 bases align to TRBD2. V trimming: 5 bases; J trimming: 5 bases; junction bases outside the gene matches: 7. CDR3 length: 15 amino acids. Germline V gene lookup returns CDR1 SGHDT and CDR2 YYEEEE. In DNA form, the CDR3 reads TGTGCCAGCAGTTTGTCACTAGCGGGAGGTGAGACCCAGTACTTC. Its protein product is CASSLSLAGGETQYF.

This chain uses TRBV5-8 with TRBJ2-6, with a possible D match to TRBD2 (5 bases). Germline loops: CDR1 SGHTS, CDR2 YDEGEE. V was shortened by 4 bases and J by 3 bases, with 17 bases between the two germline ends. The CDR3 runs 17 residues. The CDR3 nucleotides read TGTGCCAGCAGCCGTGGGGTCTCGGGGTTTGGGGCCAACGTCCTGACTTTC. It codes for CASSRGVSGFGANVLTF.

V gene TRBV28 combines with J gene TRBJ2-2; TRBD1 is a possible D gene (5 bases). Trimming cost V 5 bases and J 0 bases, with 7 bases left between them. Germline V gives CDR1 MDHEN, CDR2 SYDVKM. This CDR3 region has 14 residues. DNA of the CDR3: TGTGCCAGCAGTGACAGCTCGAACACCGGGGAGCTGTTTTTT. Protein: CASSDSSNTGELFF. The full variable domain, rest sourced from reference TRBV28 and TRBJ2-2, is DVKVTQSSRYLVKRTGEKVFLECVQDMDHENMFWYRQDPGLGLRLIYFSYDVKMKEKGDIPEGYSVSREKKERFSLILESASTNQTSMYLCASSDSSNTGELFFGEGSRLTVL.

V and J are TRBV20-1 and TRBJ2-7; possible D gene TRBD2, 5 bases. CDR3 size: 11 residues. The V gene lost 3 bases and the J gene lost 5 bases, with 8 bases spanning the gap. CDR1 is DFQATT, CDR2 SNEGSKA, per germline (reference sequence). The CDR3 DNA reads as TGCAGTGCTAGGACCGGGGACGAGCAGTACTTC. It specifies CSARTGDEQYF.

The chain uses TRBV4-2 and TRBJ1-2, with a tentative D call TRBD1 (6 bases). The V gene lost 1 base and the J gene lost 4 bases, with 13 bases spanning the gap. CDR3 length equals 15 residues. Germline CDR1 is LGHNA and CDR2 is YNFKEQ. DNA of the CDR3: TGTGCCAGCAGCCAAGGTCGGACAGCCGCCTATGGCTACACCTTC. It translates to CASSQGRTAAYGYTF.

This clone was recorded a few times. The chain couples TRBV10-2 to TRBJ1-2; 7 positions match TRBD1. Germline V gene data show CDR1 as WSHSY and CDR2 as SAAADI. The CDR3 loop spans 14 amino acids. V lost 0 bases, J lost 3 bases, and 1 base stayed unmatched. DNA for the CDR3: TGCGCCAGCAGTGAGTCGACAGGGTACTATGGCTACACCTTC. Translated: CASSESTGYYGYTF.

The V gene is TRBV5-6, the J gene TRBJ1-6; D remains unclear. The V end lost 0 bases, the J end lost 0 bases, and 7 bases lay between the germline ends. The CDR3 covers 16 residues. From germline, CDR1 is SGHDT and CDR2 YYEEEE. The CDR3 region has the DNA TGTGCCAGCAGCTTGGAGATGAGCTCCTATAATTCACCCCTCCACTTT. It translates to CASSLEMSSYNSPLHF.

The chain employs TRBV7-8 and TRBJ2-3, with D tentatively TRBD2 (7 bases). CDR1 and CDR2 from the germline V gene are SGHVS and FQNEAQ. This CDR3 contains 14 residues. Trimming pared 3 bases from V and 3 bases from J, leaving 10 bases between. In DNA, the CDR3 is TGTGCCAGCAGCTTCCGGGGGGCGACAGATACGCAGTATTTT. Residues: CASSFRGATDTQYF.

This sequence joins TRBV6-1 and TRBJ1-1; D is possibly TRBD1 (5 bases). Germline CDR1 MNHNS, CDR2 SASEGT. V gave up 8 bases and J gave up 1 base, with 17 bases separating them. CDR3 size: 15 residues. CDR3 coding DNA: TGTGCCAGCTCCGGTGGGGGACTTACGAACACTGAAGCTTTCTTT. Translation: CASSGGGLTNTEAFF.

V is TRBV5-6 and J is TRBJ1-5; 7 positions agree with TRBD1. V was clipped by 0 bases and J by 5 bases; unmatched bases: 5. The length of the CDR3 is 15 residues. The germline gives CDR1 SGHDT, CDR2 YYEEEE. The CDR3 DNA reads TGTGCCAGCAGCTTGGGGCAGGGGGAGTATCAGCCCCAGCATTTT. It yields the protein CASSLGQGEYQPQHF.

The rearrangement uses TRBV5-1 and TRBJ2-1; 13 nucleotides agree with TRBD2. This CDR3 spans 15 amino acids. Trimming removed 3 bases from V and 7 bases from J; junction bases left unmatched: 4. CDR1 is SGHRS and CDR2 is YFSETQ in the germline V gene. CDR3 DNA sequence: TGCGCCAGCAGCTCGGAGGGACTAGCGGGAAATGAGCAGTTCTTC. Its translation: CASSSEGLAGNEQFF.

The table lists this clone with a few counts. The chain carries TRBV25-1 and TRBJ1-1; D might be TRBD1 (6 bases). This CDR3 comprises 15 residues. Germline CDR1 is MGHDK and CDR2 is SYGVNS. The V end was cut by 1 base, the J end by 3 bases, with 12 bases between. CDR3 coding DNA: TGTGCCAGCAGTGAATTCGGAAAGGGGGACACTGAAGCTTTCTTT. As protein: CASSEFGKGDTEAFF.